The 8 T cell receptor beta chains listed next were all sequenced from one sample in a study of graft-versus-host responses after intestinal transplantation. Generated by immunoSEQ multiplex PCR, the TCRdb table keeps only in-frame clones and is missing some. The table shows just under 90,000 clones, with 75% to 90% occurring only once. Which antigens these TCRs recognize remains unknown. Material: unstimulated CD8+ T cells sorted from spleen or lymph node cells, obtained before intestinal transplant. Source of these receptors: a human donor who received an intestinal transplant.

J is TRBJ2-3 and V is TRBV10-3; TRBD2 agrees at 8 bases. Germline V gene sequence: CDR1 ENHRY, CDR2 SYGVKD. The CDR3 runs to 12 residues. Trimming took 10 bases from V and 3 from J; bases not matched to a gene: 3. CDR3 DNA: TGTGCCACCGGGGGGGCAACAGATACGCAGTATTTT. Translating it yields CATGGATDTQYF.

The CDR3: CASSERSPVLADTQYF. DNA for the CDR3: TGTGCCAGCAGTGAGCGAAGCCCGGTGCTTGCAGATACGCAGTATTTT. V is TRBV2 and J is TRBJ2-3; D not certain. The germline gives CDR1 SNHLY, CDR2 FYNNEI. The CDR3 covers 16 residues. With 3 bases removed from V and 4 bases from J, the gap between germline ends came to 17 bases.

This clone was counted only a few times. This chain links TRBV6-6 with TRBJ2-7; D is undetermined. This CDR3 region has 16 residues. The V end was cut by 0 bases, the J end by 3 bases, with 15 bases between. Germline V gives CDR1 MNHNY, CDR2 SVGAGI (reference sequence). The CDR3 spells CASSYSMGTHYYEQYF. CDR3 nucleotide sequence: TGTGCCAGCAGTTACTCGATGGGAACCCACTACTACGAGCAGTACTTC.

V and J are TRBV7-4 and TRBJ2-6; 8 bases line up with TRBD1. The germline CDR1 and CDR2 sequences are SGHVT and SQSDAQ. Trimming at V came to 7 bases and at J to 0 bases, leaving 5 bases not matched to a gene. The length of the CDR3 is 16 residues. CDR3 protein: CASKSTGGSGANVLTF. CDR3 in DNA: TGTGCCAGCAAATCAACAGGGGGCTCTGGGGCCAACGTCCTGACTTTC.

Here the CDR3 DNA reads TGCAGCGTTGGACAGGGAGACTACGAGCAGTACTTC. It codes for CSVGQGDYEQYF. The chain carries TRBV29-1 and TRBJ2-7; 7 bases are a match to TRBD1. The trim removed 4 bases at V and 3 bases at J, leaving 3 bases unmatched. There are 12 residues in the CDR3. CDR1 and CDR2 (germline): SQVTM, ANQGSEA.

The chain links TRBV28 to TRBJ1-5; possible D gene TRBD1, 5 bases. Trimming pared 6 bases from V and 0 bases from J, leaving 18 bases between. This CDR3 spans 17 amino acids. Germline CDR1 reads MDHEN; CDR2 reads SYDVKM. CDR3 in amino acids: CASSPNTGTLSNQPQHF. The CDR3 DNA is TGTGCCAGCAGCCCTAACACCGGGACCCTTAGCAATCAGCCCCAGCATTTT.

The rearrangement links TRBV4-1 to TRBJ1-5, with 10 positions matching TRBD1. The CDR3 consists of 14 residues. The germline V gene encodes CDR1 MGHRA and CDR2 YSYEKL. V lost 3 bases, J lost 5 bases, and 1 base stayed unmatched. The CDR3 DNA is TGCGCCAGCAGCCACGGACAGGGGGATCAGCCCCAGCATTTT. It codes for CASSHGQGDQPQHF.

The chain carries TRBV9 and TRBJ1-6; D is perhaps TRBD1 (6 bases). Trimming removed 0 bases from V and 7 bases from J, with 14 bases in between. CDR3 length: 16 amino acids. The germline V gene has CDR1 SGDLS and CDR2 YYNGEE. In DNA, the CDR3 is TGTGCCAGCAGCGTAGAGTGGACAGTAAGCAATTCACCCCTCCACTTT. Translating gives CASSVEWTVSNSPLHF.